These 25 T cell receptor beta chains came from one sample sequenced in a study of Graves' ophthalmopathy and Graves' hyperthyroidism (dated 2018 in TCRdb). The data were produced on an Illumina HiSeq 2000. For repertoire sequencing, the TCR beta CDR3 regions were amplified from RNA transcripts. The first round of RT-PCR was done with HTBI primers and the Qiagen OneStep RT-PCR kit, and was followed by a second round of multiplex PCR, then size selection and purification. The public reads were reprocessed in TCRdb via fastp at Q25 and MiXCR, keeping in-frame beta chains. Duplicate CDR3 protein sequences are folded into a single record with the most common DNA and genes. For this sample the table gives 1 million to 1.3 million distinct CDR3 sequences, of which about two fifths were detected only once. Over 8.5% of the sample goes to the ten largest clones. Sequenced sample: peripheral blood or thyroid tissue (not recorded which). These receptors all come from an adult man with Graves' hyperthyroidism.

This clonotype was seen more than once but under ten times. CDR3 nucleotide sequence: TGTGCCAGCAGCCATAGAATCGGGACTGAAGCTTTCTTT. Translation: CASSHRIGTEAFF. The gene calls are TRBV11-2 and TRBJ1-1; the D is unclear. V was shortened by 5 bases and J by 5 bases, with 12 bases between the two germline ends. In germline, CDR1 is SGHAT, CDR2 FQNNGV. The CDR3 spans 13 residues.

This clonotype was counted only a few times. The V call is TRBV12-3 or TRBV12-4, the J call TRBJ1-1; TRBD1 matches 11 bases. After removal of 4 bases from V and 7 bases from J, the junction contained 8 bases not matched to a gene. The CDR3 has 15 residues. The CDR3 DNA sequence: TGTGCCAGCAGTTCCGGACAGGGGGCTCTTGGTGAAGCTTTCTTT. Translation: CASSSGQGALGEAFF.

This clonotype was seen only a few times. Since the CDR3 does not end with the conserved phenylalanine or tryptophan, this likely comes from a read error. This chain uses TRBV12-3 or TRBV12-4 with TRBJ1-2, with D maybe TRBD1 (5 bases). The CDR3 consists of 12 residues. Trimming pared 5 bases from V and 6 bases from J, leaving 10 bases between. The CDR3 reads CASSRGANGYTL. DNA for the CDR3: TGTGCCAGCAGTCGAGGGGCCAATGGCTACACCCTC.

In its sample, this clonotype was seen many times. The gene calls are TRBV20-1 and TRBJ2-7, with 12 positions matching TRBD1. V shed 0 bases, J shed 6 bases, and the junction held 9 bases outside the gene matches. Germline V gene lookup returns CDR1 DFQATT and CDR2 SNEGSKA (reference sequence). The CDR3 has 16 residues. CDR3 sequence reads: CSARDRMGQGAVEQYF. Written as DNA, the CDR3 is TGCAGTGCTAGAGATCGCATGGGACAGGGGGCAGTCGAGCAGTACTTC.

As regards this clonotype: A single base separates this from a much larger clone, so it may be a read error. The rearrangement links TRBV14 to TRBJ2-5; weak D call: TRBD2 (5 bases). The CDR3 has 16 amino acids. Germline V gene sequence: CDR1 SGHDN, CDR2 FVKESK. The CDR3 spells CASGQDRRRGQETQYF. The CDR3, as DNA: TGTGCCAGCGGCCAAGATCGGCGGCGCGGGCAAGAGACCCAGTACTTC.

Ten or more counts support this clonotype. The chain links TRBV2 to TRBJ2-5, with D unresolved. The CDR3 has 11 amino acids. Germline V CDR1 and CDR2: SNHLY, FYNNEI. Trimming stripped 7 bases from V and 2 bases from J, with 5 bases between. As DNA, the CDR3 is TGTGCCAGCAACTATCAAGAGACCCAGTACTTC. The encoded protein is CASNYQETQYF.

This clonotype was found many times. Here the CDR3 reads CASSFQGSYGYTF. The CDR3 DNA sequence: TGTGCCAGCAGTTTTCAAGGGAGCTATGGCTACACCTTC. The chain carries TRBV12-3 or TRBV12-4 and TRBJ1-2; no firm D call. The CDR3 totals 13 residues. V gave up 3 bases and J gave up 4 bases, with 9 bases separating them.

The CDR3 DNA follows: TGTGCCAGCAGTTTAGAGTTTGGGGGCGCGATTAACTATGGCTACACCTTC. Its protein is CASSLEFGGAINYGYTF. The chain couples TRBV12-3 or TRBV12-4 to TRBJ1-2; the D gene is possibly TRBD1 (6 bases). Trimming cost V 1 base and J 1 base, with 16 bases left between them. This CDR3 spans 17 amino acids.

V and J are TRBV25-1 and TRBJ2-6, with D possibly TRBD2 on 5 matching bases. CDR1 and CDR2 (germline): MGHDK, SYGVNS. Trimming stripped 1 base from V and 0 bases from J, with 7 bases between. This CDR3 comprises 16 residues. The chain's CDR3 is CASSESGVSGANVLTF. The DNA of the CDR3 is TGTGCCAGCAGTGAATCCGGGGTCTCTGGGGCCAACGTCCTGACTTTC.

This clonotype has just a few counts. A read error may be the cause here, since a much bigger clone is one base away. This chain joins TRBV10-3 and TRBJ2-5; D is perhaps TRBD1 (6 bases). Germline V CDR1 and CDR2: ENHRY, SYGVKD. V was clipped by 10 bases and J by 2 bases, with 14 bases between them. The CDR3 has 13 amino acids. CDR3 region: CASRWTEQETQYF. For the CDR3, the DNA is TGTGCCAGCAGATGGACAGAACAAGAGACCCAGTACTTC.

V gene TRBV28 combines with J gene TRBJ2-7, with D possibly being TRBD1 (7 bases). The CDR3 sequence is 16 residues long. The germline gives CDR1 MDHEN, CDR2 SYDVKM. With 7 bases removed from V and 1 base from J, the gap between germline ends came to 20 bases. The CDR3 here is CASNPSGGGLSYEQYF. The DNA for the CDR3 is TGTGCCAGCAACCCGAGCGGAGGGGGCTTGTCCTACGAGCAGTACTTC.

This clonotype occurred many times. The gene calls are TRBV10-3 and TRBJ2-7; no reliable D call. From germline, CDR1 is ENHRY and CDR2 SYGVKD. The CDR3 is made up of 11 amino acids. Trimming took 7 bases from V and 7 from J, leaving 11 bases between them. The chain's CDR3 is CAITPICEQYF. The CDR3 nucleotides read TGTGCCATCACCCCGATTTGTGAGCAGTACTTC.

As for this clonotype: One end of the junction varies from germline; a read error may be responsible. The chain carries TRBV10-3 and TRBJ1-1; 8 positions agree with TRBD1. Per germline, CDR1 ENHRY and CDR2 SYGVKD. The CDR3 sequence is 14 residues long. The CDR3 region is CASSYRQGWAEAFF. DNA of the CDR3: TGTGCCAGCAGTTATCGACAGGGGTGGGCTGAAGCTTTCTTT.

The chain employs TRBV20-1 and TRBJ1-2; D may be TRBD1 (5 bases). The V gene lost 6 bases and the J gene lost 0 bases, with 14 bases spanning the gap. The CDR3 extends over 14 amino acids. CDR1 and CDR2 (germline): DFQATT, SNEGSKA (reference sequence). The CDR3 DNA follows: TGCAGTGCCCTAACTTGGGGGGCTAACTATGGCTACACCTTC. This gives the protein CSALTWGANYGYTF.

This clonotype was seen only a few times. The rearrangement uses TRBV20-1 and TRBJ2-7; the match to TRBD2 covers 7 bases. Looked up from germline, CDR1 is DFQATT and CDR2 is SNEGSKA (reference sequence). CDR3 length equals 16 residues. Unmatched junction bases numbered 10, after V lost 0 bases and J lost 2 bases. This CDR3 is CSAREMVGGVTYEQYF. In DNA, the CDR3 is TGCAGTGCTAGAGAAATGGTTGGGGGGGTTACCTACGAGCAGTACTTC.

About this clonotype: One end of the junction is discordant with germline, which a read error may explain. The chain joins TRBV4-1 to TRBJ1-5; D is unresolved. CDR3 length: 15 amino acids. Germline V gene lookup returns CDR1 MGHRA and CDR2 YSYEKL. CDR3 in amino acids: CASSQTIGGVRYWNF. The CDR3 nucleotides are TGCGCCAGCAGCCAAACAATCGGTGGGGTCAGGTACTGGAATTTT.

This clonotype occurred many times. The CDR3 spells CSARNVGGGSPLHF. The CDR3, as DNA: TGCAGTGCTAGAAATGTAGGGGGTGGCTCACCCCTCCACTTT. The chain has TRBV20-1 and TRBJ1-6; TRBD1 is a possible D gene (6 bases). CDR1 is DFQATT, CDR2 SNEGSKA, per germline (reference sequence). The V and J ends lost 2 bases and 10 bases respectively, with 15 bases between them. The CDR3 is 14 residues long.

V and J are TRBV20-1 and TRBJ1-6; no clear D. This CDR3 contains 13 residues. V lost 4 bases and J lost 4, with 8 bases in between. The V gene's germline CDR1 is DFQATT and CDR2 SNEGSKA (reference sequence). The CDR3 here is CSAKTRYNSPLHF. CDR3 nucleotide sequence: TGCAGTGCTAAAACTCGTTATAATTCACCCCTCCACTTT.

The chain links TRBV18 to TRBJ1-2; no clear D. The germline CDR1 and CDR2 sequences are KGHSH and LQKENI. Deletions cut 3 bases from V and 2 bases from J, with 7 bases between. The CDR3 extends over 13 amino acids. CDR3 coding DNA: TGTGCCAGCTCACCGAGCCAGAACTATGGCTACACCTTC. As protein: CASSPSQNYGYTF.

This clonotype has just a few counts. The chain recombines TRBV6-6 with TRBJ1-5, with D possibly being TRBD1 (5 bases). The CDR3 is 14 amino acids. Trimming cost V 0 bases and J 4 bases, with 7 bases left between them. CDR1 and CDR2 (germline): MNHNY, SVGAGI (reference sequence). The CDR3: CASSYSRTNQPQHF. The CDR3 region has the DNA TGTGCCAGCAGTTACTCCCGGACAAATCAGCCCCAGCATTTT.

The count of this clonotype is one. The chain has TRBV14 and TRBJ1-2; 8 nucleotides match TRBD1. The V gene end was trimmed by 1 base and the J gene end by 5 bases; junction bases not matched to a gene: 12. The CDR3 is made up of 17 amino acids. The germline V gene encodes CDR1 SGHDN and CDR2 FVKESK. In DNA, the CDR3 is TGTGCCAGCAGCCAAGTGAGCGGGACAGGAGGTTTTTATGGCTACACCTTC. Its translation is CASSQVSGTGGFYGYTF.

This clonotype was detected ten times or more. CDR3 region: CSVDAAMNYGYTF. For the CDR3, the DNA is TGCAGCGTTGATGCAGCGATGAACTATGGCTACACCTTC. V usage is TRBV29-1 and J usage is TRBJ1-2; D is uncertain. The CDR3 sequence is 13 residues long. The germline V gene has CDR1 SQVTM and CDR2 ANQGSEA. Trimming cost V 3 bases and J 2 bases, with 10 bases left between them.

The chain carries TRBV5-8 and TRBJ2-5, with 10 bases identical to TRBD2. V trimming: 5 bases; J trimming: 5 bases; junction bases outside the gene matches: 21. The germline V gene encodes CDR1 SGHTS and CDR2 YDEGEE. The CDR3 totals 19 residues. CDR3 in amino acids: CASRELGRAGGQGLETQYF. The CDR3 DNA follows: TGTGCCAGCAGAGAACTCGGGAGAGCGGGGGGGCAGGGGCTGGAGACCCAGTACTTC.

This chain joins TRBV29-1 and TRBJ2-7; the D call may be TRBD1 or TRBD2 (6 bases each). V lost 8 bases, J lost 5 bases, and 22 bases lay in between. This CDR3 spans 14 amino acids. Per germline, CDR1 SQVTM and CDR2 ANQGSEA. CDR3 bases: TGCAGCCCCGGGGGCCCGGAGTTCGGGAACGAGCAGTACTTC. It translates to CSPGGPEFGNEQYF.

The rearrangement uses TRBV24-1 and TRBJ2-3; perhaps TRBD2 as D (6 bases). The germline V gene has CDR1 KGHDR and CDR2 SFDVKD. V shed 5 bases and J shed 5 bases, with 13 bases lying between them. The length of the CDR3 is 14 residues. CDR3 DNA sequence: TGTGCCACCAGTGCGGCGGGGTCGAGAGATACGCAGTATTTT. Translating gives CATSAAGSRDTQYF.